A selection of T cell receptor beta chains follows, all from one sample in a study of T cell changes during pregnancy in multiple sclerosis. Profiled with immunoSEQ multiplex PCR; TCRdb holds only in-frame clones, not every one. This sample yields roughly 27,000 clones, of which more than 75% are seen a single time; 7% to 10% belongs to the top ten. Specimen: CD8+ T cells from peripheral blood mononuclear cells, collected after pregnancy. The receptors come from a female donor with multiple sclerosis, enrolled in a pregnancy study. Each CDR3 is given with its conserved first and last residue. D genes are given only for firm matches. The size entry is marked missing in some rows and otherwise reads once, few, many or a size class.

CDR3 protein: CAWSVGNEQYF
CDR3 DNA: TGTGCCTGGAGTGTCGGTAACGAGCAGTACTTC
J gene: TRBJ2-7
clone size: .
D gene: .
CDR3 length: 11
V gene: TRBV30

CDR3 protein: CASNLRLQVTHNEQFF
CDR3 DNA: TGTGCCAGCAATCTACGCCTACAGGTGACCCACAATGAGCAGTTCTTC
J gene: TRBJ2-1
clone size: once
D gene: .
CDR3 length: 16
V gene: TRBV28

CDR3 protein: CASSLEAGGTYNEQFF
CDR3 DNA: TGTGCCAGCAGCTTAGAAGCGGGGGGAACCTACAATGAGCAGTTCTTC
J gene: TRBJ2-1
clone size: .
D gene: TRBD2
CDR3 length: 16
V gene: TRBV7-9

CDR3 protein: CASSPILGSSYNEQFF
CDR3 DNA: TGTGCCAGCAGCCCCATTTTGGGGAGCTCCTACAATGAGCAGTTCTTC
J gene: TRBJ2-1
clone size: .
D gene: .
CDR3 length: 16
V gene: TRBV9

CDR3 protein: CASSVGLAGGDTGELFF
CDR3 DNA: TGTGCCAGCAGCGTAGGACTAGCGGGGGGCGACACCGGGGAGCTGTTTTTT
J gene: TRBJ2-2
clone size: .
D gene: TRBD2
CDR3 length: 17
V gene: TRBV9

CDR3 protein: CASSPPGVSTDTQYF
CDR3 DNA: TGTGCCAGCAGCCCTCCGGGGGTAAGCACAGATACGCAGTATTTT
J gene: TRBJ2-3
clone size: .
D gene: .
CDR3 length: 15
V gene: TRBV9

CDR3 protein: CAWSEDRSGGYTF
CDR3 DNA: TGTGCCTGGAGTGAGGACAGGTCTGGGGGCTACACCTTC
J gene: TRBJ1-2
clone size: once
D gene: TRBD1
CDR3 length: 13
V gene: TRBV30

CDR3 protein: CASSFQGASYGYTF
CDR3 DNA: TGTGCCAGCAGTTTCCAGGGGGCGAGCTATGGCTACACCTTC
J gene: TRBJ1-2
clone size: .
D gene: TRBD1
CDR3 length: 14
V gene: TRBV27

CDR3 protein: CARAPQRPPKQPQHF
CDR3 DNA: TGTGCCAGGGCCCCCCAACGCCCACCGAAACAGCCCCAGCATTTT
J gene: TRBJ1-5
clone size: once
D gene: .
CDR3 length: 15
V gene: TRBV6-5

CDR3 protein: CASSPPGGTEAFF
CDR3 DNA: TGCGCCAGCAGCCCCCCGGGGGGGACTGAAGCTTTCTTT
J gene: TRBJ1-1
clone size: once
D gene: .
CDR3 length: 13
V gene: TRBV4-1

CDR3 protein: CASSYRQSHFNNSPLHF
CDR3 DNA: TGCGCCAGCAGCTACCGACAGAGCCATTTCAATAATTCACCCCTCCACTTT
J gene: TRBJ1-6
clone size: few
D gene: .
CDR3 length: 17
V gene: TRBV4-1

CDR3 protein: CAISEYEETQYF
CDR3 DNA: TGTGCCATCAGTGAGTACGAGGAGACCCAGTACTTC
J gene: TRBJ2-5
clone size: .
D gene: .
CDR3 length: 12
V gene: TRBV10-3